These T cell receptor beta chains were read from a single sample in a study of T cells in Graves' hyperthyroidism and ophthalmopathy. TCRdb fed the multiplex PCR reads into MiXCR, producing one record per CDR3 protein. The sample has some 270,000 distinct CDR3 sequences, more than 20% seen once. Sequencing was done on a sample of blood. The receptors derive from a woman aged 40 to 50 with Graves' ophthalmopathy. Both conserved end residues are part of each CDR3. Fields, in order: V gene, J gene, D gene, clone size, CDR3 DNA, CDR3 protein. The D gene is left open where the match is weak. The size entry is marked missing in some rows and otherwise reads once, few, many or a size class.

>TRBV28|TRBJ1-6|NA|many
TGTGCCAGCAGTCCCCGGGGGGAAACGACCCTGGACTCCTATAATTCACCCCTCCACTTT
CASSPRGETTLDSYNSPLHF
>TRBV6-5|TRBJ2-2|NA|many
TGTGCCAGCAGTTACGGAGGGGGAAACACCGGGGAGCTGTTTTTT
CASSYGGGNTGELFF
>TRBV7-9|TRBJ2-7|TRBD1|few
TGTGCCAGCAGCTCCTCAGGGACAGTCTACGAGCAGTACTTC
CASSSSGTVYEQYF
>TRBV28|TRBJ2-2|NA|many
TGTGCCAGCAGCTCCCCCCAGGGAGGTTACACCGGGGAGCTGTTTTTT
CASSSPQGGYTGELFF
>TRBV10-3|TRBJ2-7|TRBD2|many
TGTGCCATCCGAGCAGCTAGCGGCTCCTACGAGCAGTACTTC
CAIRAASGSYEQYF
>TRBV7-6|TRBJ1-2|NA|NA
TGTGCCAGCAGCTTAGGTCGTGGGTCCTATGGCTACACCTTC
CASSLGRGSYGYTF
>TRBV11-2|TRBJ1-2|NA|NA
TGTGCCAGCAGCTCGACAGTCAACTATGGCTACACCTTC
CASSSTVNYGYTF
>TRBV11-2|TRBJ1-3|NA|many
TGTGCCAGCAGCTTAGTAAACAGGCTCTCTGGAAACACCATATATTTT
CASSLVNRLSGNTIYF
>TRBV6-1|TRBJ2-7|TRBD2|NA
TGTGCCAGCAGGGCGATTTTAGCGGGAATTTACGAGCAGTACTTC
CASRAILAGIYEQYF
>TRBV9|TRBJ1-1|NA|NA
TGTGCCAGCAGCGTGGGGGCGACGAACACTGAAGCTTTCTTT
CASSVGATNTEAFF
>TRBV12-3/TRBV12-4|TRBJ2-7|NA|NA
TGTGCCAGCAGTTGGGGGGTGGGCGAGCAGTACTTC
CASSWGVGEQYF
>TRBV19|TRBJ1-1|NA|NA
TGTGCCAGTAGTAATTTTCGGGGGGCGAACACTGAAGCTTTCTTT
CASSNFRGANTEAFF
>TRBV10-3|TRBJ2-2|NA|many
TGTGCCATCACTCAAGGGAGAGGGGGAAAAACCGGGGAGCTGTTTTTT
CAITQGRGGKTGELFF
>TRBV6-1|TRBJ1-2|NA|NA
TGTGCCAGCAGCAAACAGGGACGGTATGGCTACGCCTTC
CASSKQGRYGYAF
>TRBV7-6|TRBJ2-2|NA|many
TGTGCCAGCAGCCTAAGTTCTGGAAACACCGGGGAGCTGTTTTTT
CASSLSSGNTGELFF
>TRBV30|TRBJ2-2|NA|few
TGTGCCTGGAGACAGGGCCCCGGGGAGCTGTTTTTT
CAWRQGPGELFF
>TRBV20-1|TRBJ2-1|TRBD1|NA
TGCAGTGCTAGCGGAGGGACAGGGGGAAATGAGCAGTTCTTC
CSASGGTGGNEQFF
>TRBV12-3/TRBV12-4|TRBJ1-2|TRBD1|NA
TGTGCCACCTTAGACAGGGGAAAGTATGGCTACACCTTC
CATLDRGKYGYTF
>TRBV6-1|TRBJ1-2|NA|many
TGTGCCAGCAGTGATCAGGGACTTGGTTACACCTTC
CASSDQGLGYTF
>TRBV7-8|TRBJ2-7|TRBD2|many
TGTGCCAGCAGCCGGACTAGCGAATTCTACGAGCAGTACTTC
CASSRTSEFYEQYF
>TRBV19|TRBJ1-2|NA|NA
TGTGCCAGTAGGCGGACAGCTACTTACTATGGCTACACCTTC
CASRRTATYYGYTF
>TRBV4-1|TRBJ2-7|TRBD2|NA
TGCGCCAGCAGCCACTTAGCGGGAGTCAGCTCCTACGAGCAGTACTTC
CASSHLAGVSSYEQYF
>TRBV30|TRBJ2-7|NA|many
TGTGCCTGGAGTGTTCGTCTAGCGCGCTCCTACGAGCAGTACTTC
CAWSVRLARSYEQYF
>TRBV6-6|TRBJ1-6|NA|many
TGTGCCAGCAGTTCAGGCACTGGGGATTCACCCCTCCACTTT
CASSSGTGDSPLHF
>TRBV5-1|TRBJ1-2|NA|many
TGCGCCAGCAGCTTGTTAGGCCAAAAGTATGGCTACACCTTC
CASSLLGQKYGYTF
>TRBV7-8|TRBJ2-2|NA|many
TGTGCCAGCAGTATGCAGGTAGCCGGGGAGCTGTTTTTT
CASSMQVAGELFF
>TRBV11-1|TRBJ2-5|TRBD2|many
TGTGCCAGCAGCCAGGGCGGGAGCGGGACGGTGAAAGAGACCCAGTACTTC
CASSQGGSGTVKETQYF
>TRBV5-1|TRBJ2-7|NA|NA
TGCGCCAGCAGCTTGCACGGAGGGTTAGCCAGCTCCTACGAGCAGTACTTC
CASSLHGGLASSYEQYF
>TRBV7-2|TRBJ2-7|NA|many
TGTGCCAGCAGCCTAACGGCCGGAGCCTACGAGCAGTACTTC
CASSLTAGAYEQYF
>TRBV5-1|TRBJ2-5|TRBD2|few
TGCGCCAGCAGCTCCTCCGGGACTAGCGAAGAGACCCAGTACTTC
CASSSSGTSEETQYF
>TRBV28|TRBJ2-7|NA|many
TGTGCCAGCAGTCCATGGGGTGTCGGTCAGTACGAGCAGTACTTC
CASSPWGVGQYEQYF
>TRBV18|TRBJ2-2|TRBD2|NA
TGTGCCAGCTCACCACCGAGCGGGAGGAACGCCGGGGAGCTGTTTTTT
CASSPPSGRNAGELFF
>TRBV28|TRBJ2-5|NA|many
TGTGCCAGCAGTTTATGGACTAGTTCAGTTACCCAGTACTTC
CASSLWTSSVTQYF
>TRBV12-3/TRBV12-4|TRBJ1-1|NA|NA
TGTGCCAGCAGTTTTGGGCCAGGAAACACTGAAGCTTTCTTT
CASSFGPGNTEAFF
>TRBV6-2/TRBV6-3|TRBJ1-1|NA|few
TGTGCCAGCAGTTACTCGTCTACAGGTAACACTGAAGCTTTCTTT
CASSYSSTGNTEAFF
>TRBV6-1|TRBJ1-2|TRBD1|many
TGTGCCAGTCGGACAGGGGAATCTAACTATGGCTACACCTTC
CASRTGESNYGYTF
>TRBV7-2|TRBJ2-7|TRBD2|many
TGTGCCAGCAGCTTAGCCCCGGGACTAGCGGGACACTCCGGGGAGCAGTACTTC
CASSLAPGLAGHSGEQYF
>TRBV7-9|TRBJ2-7|NA|many
TGTGCCAGCAGCCTAGGCTTGGGCGAGCAGTACTTC
CASSLGLGEQYF
>TRBV28|TRBJ2-7|TRBD2|many
TGTGCCAGCAGTTACCTAGCGGGGGACTCCTACGAGCAGTACTTC
CASSYLAGDSYEQYF
>TRBV3-1|TRBJ2-2|NA|many
TGTGCCAGCAGCCCTCTACCCGGGGAGCTGTTTTTT
CASSPLPGELFF
>TRBV20-1|TRBJ2-2|NA|NA
TGCAGTGCTAGGACGGAGCTTGGGGAGCTGTTTTTT
CSARTELGELFF
>TRBV12-3/TRBV12-4|TRBJ2-5|TRBD1|NA
TGTGCCAGCAGTTCATCCGGGACAGGTTATGAGACCCAGTACTTC
CASSSSGTGYETQYF
>TRBV14|TRBJ2-7|NA|NA
TGTGCCAGCAGCCAAACCCATATAGGGCAGTCCTACGAGCAGTACTTC
CASSQTHIGQSYEQYF
>TRBV20-1|TRBJ2-6|NA|NA
TGCAGTGCTGAACTTAGACGGAGCTCTGGGGCCAACGTCCTGACTTTC
CSAELRRSSGANVLTF
>TRBV9|TRBJ2-7|TRBD2|many
TGTGCCAGCAGCACTAGCGGGGCCTACGAGCAGTACTTC
CASSTSGAYEQYF
>TRBV6-1|TRBJ2-5|NA|NA
TGTGCCAGCAGTGCAGGGTGGTTGGAGGAGACCCAGTACTTC
CASSAGWLEETQYF
>TRBV7-2|TRBJ2-7|TRBD2|NA
TGTGCCAGCAGCTTCGGACTAGCGGGAGGAATGGAGCAGTACTTC
CASSFGLAGGMEQYF
>TRBV6-5|TRBJ1-6|NA|many
TGTGCCAGCAGGGCCCCTGAGAATTCACCCCTCCACTTT
CASRAPENSPLHF
>TRBV5-1|TRBJ1-1|TRBD1|many
TGCGCCAGCAGCGCCCGGACAGGGGGCTGGACTGAAGCTTTCTTT
CASSARTGGWTEAFF
>TRBV6-5|TRBJ2-5|NA|many
TGTGCCAGCAGTTACGTGGGGGGAGAGGAGACCCAGTACTTC
CASSYVGGEETQYF
>TRBV5-1|TRBJ2-5|TRBD2|once
TGCGCCAGCAGCCCGGGGACTAGCGGGGGGAAAGAGACCCAGTACTTC
CASSPGTSGGKETQYF
>TRBV24-1|TRBJ2-2|NA|NA
TGTGCCACCAGTGTGGACCTAAACACCGGGGAGCTGTTTTTT
CATSVDLNTGELFF
>TRBV6-1|TRBJ1-5|NA|many
TGTGCCAGCAGTGAACGGGGTCTGAGTCAGCCCCAGCATTTT
CASSERGLSQPQHF
>TRBV25-1|TRBJ1-5|TRBD1|NA
TGTGCCAGCCAGGGGGACCTGAACAATCAGCCCCAGCATTTT
CASQGDLNNQPQHF
>TRBV20-1|TRBJ1-5|NA|many
TGCAGTGCTAGAGAGCCACCGGTCGGGCCCCAGCATTTT
CSAREPPVGPQHF
>TRBV7-6|TRBJ2-1|TRBD1|few
TGTGCCAGCAGCTTAGTGACAGGGGGAATCTACAATGAGCAGTTCTTC
CASSLVTGGIYNEQFF
>TRBV28|TRBJ2-7|NA|many
TGTGCCAGCAGCAACCTTAGGCGGGAAGTATACGAGCAGTACTTC
CASSNLRREVYEQYF
>TRBV20-1|TRBJ1-1|NA|many
TGCAGTGTGGGGTATGAGACTGAAGCTTTCTTT
CSVGYETEAFF
>TRBV6-1|TRBJ2-7|NA|NA
TGTGCCAGCGGTCGGGCAAGCTCCTACGAGCAGTACTTC
CASGRASSYEQYF